This T cell receptor (beta chain) was retrieved from a study of T cell changes during pregnancy in multiple sclerosis. Germline lookup yields CDR1 ENHRY and CDR2 SYGVKD. This CDR3 has 17 amino acids. With 3 bases clipped from V and 2 bases from J, the junction kept 4 bases outside the gene matches. The table came from immunoSEQ multiplex PCR; TCRdb's copy has only in-frame clones and leaves some out. This sample has about 50,000 clones, with 85% to 95% found just once. The sample was CD4+ T cells from peripheral blood mononuclear cells, taken after pregnancy. This sequence was found in a female donor in good health, enrolled as a control in a pregnancy study. V and J are TRBV10-3 and TRBJ2-2; 12 bases match TRBD2. In DNA form, the CDR3 reads TGTGCCATCAGTGATCCGGGACTAGCGGGCAACACCGGGGAGCTGTTTTTT. Translation gives CAISDPGLAGNTGELFF.